This is a list of T cell receptor beta chains from one sample in a study of post-analysis software for immune sequencing data. TCRdb passed the PCR reads through MiXCR, listing each CDR3 protein once. The sample carries hundreds of thousands of distinct CDR3 sequences, 55% to 60% recorded once. The sequencing sample was made of blood. The source of these receptors is a girl aged 2 to 9 with multiple sclerosis. Both conserved end residues are part of each CDR3. Fields, in order: D gene, V gene, clone size, J gene, CDR3 DNA, CDR3 protein. The D gene is left open where the match is weak. Size is stated for part of the rows, as once, few or many counts, or as a class when the clone is expanded.

D gene: NA; V gene: TRBV12-3/TRBV12-4; clone size: few; J gene: TRBJ2-1; CDR3 DNA: TGTGCCAGCATGGCCTCTGGATTGGAAAAAGGCTACAATGAGCAGTTCTTC; CDR3 protein: CASMASGLEKGYNEQFF
D gene: NA; V gene: TRBV6-2/TRBV6-3; clone size: few; J gene: TRBJ2-7; CDR3 DNA: TGTGCCAGCAGTTACCCCCAGGCCTACGAGCAGTACTTC; CDR3 protein: CASSYPQAYEQYF
D gene: TRBD1; V gene: TRBV6-2/TRBV6-3; clone size: NA; J gene: TRBJ2-7; CDR3 DNA: TGTGCCAGCACCCAGACAGGGATACCCTACGAGCAGTACTTC; CDR3 protein: CASTQTGIPYEQYF
D gene: TRBD2; V gene: TRBV7-2; clone size: NA; J gene: TRBJ2-7; CDR3 DNA: TGTGCCAGCAGCCCAGCCAGCGGGAGGGTTTCCTACGAGCAGTACTTC; CDR3 protein: CASSPASGRVSYEQYF
D gene: TRBD1; V gene: TRBV13; clone size: few; J gene: TRBJ2-1; CDR3 DNA: TGTGCCAGCAGCTTAGCGGGACAGGGGTACGATGAGCAGTTCTTC; CDR3 protein: CASSLAGQGYDEQFF
D gene: NA; V gene: TRBV29-1; clone size: NA; J gene: TRBJ2-1; CDR3 DNA: TGCAGCGGAGGGACGTGGGCCAACAATGAGCAGTTCTTC; CDR3 protein: CSGGTWANNEQFF
D gene: NA; V gene: TRBV15; clone size: few; J gene: TRBJ2-5; CDR3 DNA: TGTGCCACCAGCAGAAGAGACAGGAAGCAAGAGACCCAGTACTTC; CDR3 protein: CATSRRDRKQETQYF
D gene: NA; V gene: TRBV5-1; clone size: NA; J gene: TRBJ2-3; CDR3 DNA: TGCGCCAGCAGCCCCGGGACCACATCACATACGCAGTATTTT; CDR3 protein: CASSPGTTSHTQYF
D gene: TRBD1; V gene: TRBV20-1; clone size: NA; J gene: TRBJ2-4; CDR3 DNA: TGCAGTGCTAGAGATCGGTACAGGGGGAACATTCAGTACTTC; CDR3 protein: CSARDRYRGNIQYF
D gene: NA; V gene: TRBV5-6; clone size: few; J gene: TRBJ1-2; CDR3 DNA: TGTGCCAGCAGCGATACCGGAAGTAACTATGGCTACACCTTC; CDR3 protein: CASSDTGSNYGYTF
D gene: TRBD1; V gene: TRBV20-1; clone size: once; J gene: TRBJ1-5; CDR3 DNA: TGCAGTGCGGGGACAGGGGCGAGGGGCAATCAGCCCCAGCATTTT; CDR3 protein: CSAGTGARGNQPQHF
D gene: NA; V gene: TRBV20-1; clone size: NA; J gene: TRBJ1-5; CDR3 DNA: TGCAGTGCTGCCGATGGATTTAGCAATCAGCCCCAGCATTTT; CDR3 protein: CSAADGFSNQPQHF
D gene: NA; V gene: TRBV20-1; clone size: once; J gene: TRBJ2-7; CDR3 DNA: TGCAGTGCTAGACCGGCTGGCTACGAGCAGTACTTC; CDR3 protein: CSARPAGYEQYF
D gene: NA; V gene: TRBV24-1; clone size: NA; J gene: TRBJ2-1; CDR3 DNA: TGTGCCACCAGTGATTTGGACAGAGAGGAGCAGTTCTTC; CDR3 protein: CATSDLDREEQFF
D gene: TRBD1; V gene: TRBV6-2/TRBV6-3; clone size: NA; J gene: TRBJ2-7; CDR3 DNA: TGTGCCAGCAGTACGGAGACAGGGTCGGGGTCCTACGAGCAGTACTTC; CDR3 protein: CASSTETGSGSYEQYF
D gene: NA; V gene: TRBV15; clone size: NA; J gene: TRBJ2-3; CDR3 DNA: TGTGCCACCAGCACCGAGACAGTAGGGAACACAGATACGCAGTATTTT; CDR3 protein: CATSTETVGNTDTQYF
D gene: TRBD2; V gene: TRBV29-1; clone size: NA; J gene: TRBJ2-5; CDR3 DNA: TGCAGCGTAGGGGGACTAGCGGGGGGGCTGGTACAAGAGACCCAGTACTTC; CDR3 protein: CSVGGLAGGLVQETQYF
D gene: TRBD2; V gene: TRBV29-1; clone size: NA; J gene: TRBJ2-1; CDR3 DNA: TGCAGCGTTGAAGGAGGGACTATCACCTACAATGAGCAGTTCTTC; CDR3 protein: CSVEGGTITYNEQFF
D gene: TRBD1; V gene: TRBV20-1; clone size: few; J gene: TRBJ1-2; CDR3 DNA: TGCAGTGGCGAGGAGGGGGCGAACGGCTGCACCTTC; CDR3 protein: CSGEEGANGCTF
D gene: NA; V gene: TRBV29-1; clone size: NA; J gene: TRBJ1-1; CDR3 DNA: TGCAGCGTAGGCCCGGGGGGCTCGGGTACTGAAGCTTTCTTT; CDR3 protein: CSVGPGGSGTEAFF
D gene: TRBD2; V gene: TRBV27; clone size: NA; J gene: TRBJ2-1; CDR3 DNA: TGTGCCAGCACCAATAGCGGGAGGGCCGACAATGAGCAGTTCTTC; CDR3 protein: CASTNSGRADNEQFF
D gene: TRBD2; V gene: TRBV24-1; clone size: NA; J gene: TRBJ2-1; CDR3 DNA: TGTGCCACCAGTGACAGCGGGGGGACCTACAATGAGCAGTTCTTC; CDR3 protein: CATSDSGGTYNEQFF
D gene: TRBD2; V gene: TRBV10-3; clone size: few; J gene: TRBJ2-3; CDR3 DNA: TGTGCCATCAAGCACGCGGGAGGGTCGGCAGATACGCAGTATTTT; CDR3 protein: CAIKHAGGSADTQYF
D gene: TRBD2; V gene: TRBV12-3/TRBV12-4; clone size: NA; J gene: TRBJ2-4; CDR3 DNA: TGTGCCAGCAGTTTAGTAGCGGGAAAAAACATTCAGTACTTC; CDR3 protein: CASSLVAGKNIQYF
D gene: NA; V gene: TRBV4-2; clone size: NA; J gene: TRBJ2-3; CDR3 DNA: TGTGCCAGCAGCCAACTTTACAGAGTTACTAGCACAGATACGCAGTATTTT; CDR3 protein: CASSQLYRVTSTDTQYF
D gene: NA; V gene: TRBV7-2; clone size: NA; J gene: TRBJ1-1; CDR3 DNA: TGTGCCAGCAGCTTAGGAGCGACCAGGACTGAAGCTTTCTTT; CDR3 protein: CASSLGATRTEAFF
D gene: TRBD1; V gene: TRBV20-1; clone size: NA; J gene: TRBJ2-1; CDR3 DNA: TGCAGTGCTTTGATCGGACAGGGGGCAGATGAGCAGTTCTTC; CDR3 protein: CSALIGQGADEQFF
D gene: NA; V gene: TRBV11-2; clone size: NA; J gene: TRBJ2-5; CDR3 DNA: TGTGCCAGCAGCCCCTATGGGGGGGCTGGGGAGACCCAGTACTTC; CDR3 protein: CASSPYGGAGETQYF
D gene: NA; V gene: TRBV6-5; clone size: NA; J gene: TRBJ2-6; CDR3 DNA: TGTGCCAGCAGGATAGGGATCTCTGGGGCCAACGTCCTGACTTTC; CDR3 protein: CASRIGISGANVLTF
D gene: NA; V gene: TRBV5-1; clone size: NA; J gene: TRBJ2-5; CDR3 DNA: TGCGCCAGCAGCTTGGGTCACGGGAGACAGACCCAGTACTTC; CDR3 protein: CASSLGHGRQTQYF
D gene: NA; V gene: TRBV11-2; clone size: NA; J gene: TRBJ2-3; CDR3 DNA: TGTGCCAGCAGCCGGACTGCGGACCGTATGTCGCAGTATTTT; CDR3 protein: CASSRTADRMSQYF
D gene: NA; V gene: TRBV5-1; clone size: NA; J gene: TRBJ1-3; CDR3 DNA: TGCGCCAGCAGCTTTTCAGGGTTTGACTCTGGAAACACCATATATTTT; CDR3 protein: CASSFSGFDSGNTIYF
D gene: NA; V gene: TRBV5-5; clone size: NA; J gene: TRBJ1-2; CDR3 DNA: TGTACCAGCAGCTTACCGGGGTGTGGGGGCTACACCTTC; CDR3 protein: CTSSLPGCGGYTF
D gene: TRBD2; V gene: TRBV9; clone size: NA; J gene: TRBJ2-3; CDR3 DNA: TGTGCCAGCAGCACCAGCGGGGGAGATACGCAGTATTTT; CDR3 protein: CASSTSGGDTQYF
D gene: TRBD2; V gene: TRBV6-5; clone size: few; J gene: TRBJ2-1; CDR3 DNA: TGTGCCAGCAGCCCCCATAGCGGGGAATCCTACAATGAGCAGTTCTTC; CDR3 protein: CASSPHSGESYNEQFF
D gene: NA; V gene: TRBV5-1; clone size: NA; J gene: TRBJ1-2; CDR3 DNA: TGCGCCAGCAGCTTCGCAGGGGCAGAAGGCTACACCTTC; CDR3 protein: CASSFAGAEGYTF
D gene: TRBD2; V gene: TRBV7-2; clone size: NA; J gene: TRBJ2-4; CDR3 DNA: TGTGCCAGCAGCCCCCCCGGGGGGGGAGCAAACATTCAGTACTTC; CDR3 protein: CASSPPGGGANIQYF
D gene: TRBD2; V gene: TRBV29-1; clone size: NA; J gene: TRBJ2-1; CDR3 DNA: TGCAGCGTTGAGGATCCGACTAGCGGGGGCACCTACAATGAGCAGTTCTTC; CDR3 protein: CSVEDPTSGGTYNEQFF
D gene: NA; V gene: TRBV29-1; clone size: NA; J gene: TRBJ1-1; CDR3 DNA: TGCAGCGTTCGGACAGACACTGAAGCTTTCTTT; CDR3 protein: CSVRTDTEAFF
D gene: NA; V gene: TRBV29-1; clone size: NA; J gene: TRBJ2-4; CDR3 DNA: TGCAGCGTTGTCAAATCCGGAAAGGGGGAAAAGGGAAACATTCAGTACTTC; CDR3 protein: CSVVKSGKGEKGNIQYF
D gene: NA; V gene: TRBV7-2; clone size: NA; J gene: TRBJ1-2; CDR3 DNA: TGTGCCAGCAGCTTTCCTCTCGGCATTTCTAACTATGGCTACACCTTC; CDR3 protein: CASSFPLGISNYGYTF
D gene: NA; V gene: TRBV19; clone size: NA; J gene: TRBJ1-5; CDR3 DNA: TGTGCCAGTAGTATACACGGGAGCAATCAGCCCCAGCATTTT; CDR3 protein: CASSIHGSNQPQHF
D gene: NA; V gene: TRBV20-1; clone size: NA; J gene: TRBJ1-1; CDR3 DNA: TGCAGTGCTAGTCCAGATTTGAACACTGAAGCTTTCTTT; CDR3 protein: CSASPDLNTEAFF
D gene: NA; V gene: TRBV20-1; clone size: NA; J gene: TRBJ2-3; CDR3 DNA: TGCAGTGCTAGCCCGGGGCCCTCAGATACGCAGTATTTT; CDR3 protein: CSASPGPSDTQYF
D gene: TRBD1; V gene: TRBV7-2; clone size: NA; J gene: TRBJ1-4; CDR3 DNA: TGTGCCAGCAGCTTGCCGGGACAGGGGGCTGGTACTAATGAAAAACTGTTTTTT; CDR3 protein: CASSLPGQGAGTNEKLFF
D gene: NA; V gene: TRBV30; clone size: NA; J gene: TRBJ2-7; CDR3 DNA: TGTGCCTGGAGTATAGGGCAGGGAAAAGGCGAGCAGTACTTC; CDR3 protein: CAWSIGQGKGEQYF
D gene: NA; V gene: TRBV20-1; clone size: NA; J gene: TRBJ1-2; CDR3 DNA: TGCAGTGCTAGAGATCTCTCAGACTCCTATGGCTACACCTTC; CDR3 protein: CSARDLSDSYGYTF
D gene: NA; V gene: TRBV20-1; clone size: NA; J gene: TRBJ1-6; CDR3 DNA: TGCAGTGCTAGTGCACAGGGATCCGCTAATTCACCCCTCCACTTT; CDR3 protein: CSASAQGSANSPLHF
D gene: NA; V gene: TRBV30; clone size: NA; J gene: TRBJ2-1; CDR3 DNA: TGTGCCTGGAGTGAGGAGGTCGATGAGCAGTTCTTC; CDR3 protein: CAWSEEVDEQFF
D gene: TRBD1; V gene: TRBV7-2; clone size: NA; J gene: TRBJ2-7; CDR3 DNA: TGTGCCAGCAGCTTGGGTCCCGGGACAGGGAACGAGCAGTACTTC; CDR3 protein: CASSLGPGTGNEQYF
D gene: NA; V gene: TRBV20-1; clone size: NA; J gene: TRBJ2-3; CDR3 DNA: TGCACTGGACGAGGGGCTTTCACAGATACGCAGTATTTT; CDR3 protein: CTGRGAFTDTQYF
D gene: TRBD1; V gene: TRBV29-1; clone size: NA; J gene: TRBJ1-2; CDR3 DNA: TGCAGCGTTGAACACCGGGACAGCTTGTTTAAGGCGGGCTACACCTTC; CDR3 protein: CSVEHRDSLFKAGYTF
D gene: NA; V gene: TRBV25-1; clone size: NA; J gene: TRBJ1-1; CDR3 DNA: TGTGCCAGCAATGAGGGAGACACTGAAGCTTTCTTT; CDR3 protein: CASNEGDTEAFF
D gene: TRBD1; V gene: TRBV7-3; clone size: NA; J gene: TRBJ2-7; CDR3 DNA: TGTGCCAGCAGCTACCGGGACAGGGTCACAGGGTTAAACTACGAGCAGTACTTC; CDR3 protein: CASSYRDRVTGLNYEQYF
D gene: NA; V gene: TRBV4-1; clone size: NA; J gene: TRBJ1-4; CDR3 DNA: TGCGCCAGCAGCCAAGGGCCAACACATTCAACTAATGAAAAACTGTTTTTT; CDR3 protein: CASSQGPTHSTNEKLFF